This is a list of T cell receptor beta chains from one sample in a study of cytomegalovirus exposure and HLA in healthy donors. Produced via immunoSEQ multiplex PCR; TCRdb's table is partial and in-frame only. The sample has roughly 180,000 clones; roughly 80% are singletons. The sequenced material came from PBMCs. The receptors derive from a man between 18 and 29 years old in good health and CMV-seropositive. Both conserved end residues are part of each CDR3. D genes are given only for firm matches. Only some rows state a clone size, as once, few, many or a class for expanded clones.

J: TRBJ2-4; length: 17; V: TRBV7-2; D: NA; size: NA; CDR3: CASSSSGTGESKNIQYF; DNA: TGTGCCAGCAGCTCGAGCGGGACAGGCGAGAGCAAAAACATTCAGTACTTC
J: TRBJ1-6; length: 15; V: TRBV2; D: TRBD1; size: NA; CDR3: CASSGLTGGNSPLHF; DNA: TGTGCCAGCAGTGGGCTGACAGGGGGAAATTCACCCCTCCACTTT
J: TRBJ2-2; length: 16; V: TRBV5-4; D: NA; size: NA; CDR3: CASSYLPGRNTGELFF; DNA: TGTGCCAGCAGCTACCTCCCCGGGAGAAACACCGGGGAGCTGTTTTTT
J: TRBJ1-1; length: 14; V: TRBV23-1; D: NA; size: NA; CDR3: CASSQSVEGTEAFF; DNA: TGCGCCAGCAGTCAATCGGTCGAGGGTACTGAAGCTTTCTTT
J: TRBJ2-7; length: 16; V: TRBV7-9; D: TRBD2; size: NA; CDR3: CASSLGLAGGPYEQYF; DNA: TGTGCCAGCAGCTTAGGACTAGCGGGAGGGCCCTACGAGCAGTACTTC
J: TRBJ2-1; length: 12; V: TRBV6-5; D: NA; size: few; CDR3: CASETGASEQFF; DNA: TGTGCCAGCGAAACGGGAGCTTCCGAGCAGTTCTTC
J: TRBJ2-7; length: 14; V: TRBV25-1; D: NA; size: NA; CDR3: CASSGRVLTYEQYF; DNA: TGTGCCAGCAGTGGCAGGGTCCTTACCTACGAGCAGTACTTC
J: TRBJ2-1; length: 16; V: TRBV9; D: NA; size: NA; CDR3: CASSVASSGGHNEQFF; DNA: TGTGCCAGCAGCGTAGCTTCATCAGGAGGCCACAATGAGCAGTTCTTC
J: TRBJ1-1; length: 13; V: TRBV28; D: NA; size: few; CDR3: CAIRSGLNTEAFF; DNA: TGTGCCATTCGATCAGGGTTGAACACTGAAGCTTTCTTT
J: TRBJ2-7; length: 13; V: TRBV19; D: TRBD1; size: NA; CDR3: CASSRDRGREQYF; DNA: TGTGCCAGTAGCCGGGACAGGGGCCGTGAGCAGTACTTC
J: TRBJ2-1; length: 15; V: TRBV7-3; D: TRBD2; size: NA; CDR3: CASSAGTSSYNEQFF; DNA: TGTGCCAGCAGCGCCGGGACTAGCTCCTACAATGAGCAGTTCTTC
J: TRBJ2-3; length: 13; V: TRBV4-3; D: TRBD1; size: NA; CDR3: CASSPCRGDTQYF; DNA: TGCGCCAGCAGCCCCTGCAGGGGGGATACGCAGTATTTT
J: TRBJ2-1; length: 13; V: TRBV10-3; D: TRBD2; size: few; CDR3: CAISSGRVDEQFF; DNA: TGTGCCATCAGTAGCGGGAGGGTCGATGAGCAGTTCTTC
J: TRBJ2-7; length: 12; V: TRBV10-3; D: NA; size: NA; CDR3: CAISETAYEQYF; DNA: TGTGCCATCAGTGAGACTGCTTACGAGCAGTACTTC
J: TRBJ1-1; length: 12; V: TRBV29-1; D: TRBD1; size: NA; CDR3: CSVGTGNTEAFF; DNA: TGCAGCGTGGGGACAGGGAACACTGAAGCTTTCTTT
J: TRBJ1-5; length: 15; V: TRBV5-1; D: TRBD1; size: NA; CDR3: CASSFGQGNNQPQHF; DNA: TGCGCCAGCAGCTTTGGACAGGGGAACAATCAGCCCCAGCATTTT
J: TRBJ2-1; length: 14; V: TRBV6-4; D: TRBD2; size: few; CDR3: CASSGAGEGDEQFF; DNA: TGTGCCAGCAGTGGGGCGGGAGAGGGCGATGAGCAGTTCTTC
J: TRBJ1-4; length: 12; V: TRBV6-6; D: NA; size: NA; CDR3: CASSLANEKLFF; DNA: TGTGCCAGCAGTTTAGCGAATGAAAAACTGTTTTTT
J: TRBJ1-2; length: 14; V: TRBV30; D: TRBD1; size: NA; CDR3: CAWSASGTGAGYTF; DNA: TGTGCCTGGAGTGCTTCCGGGACAGGGGCCGGCTACACCTTC
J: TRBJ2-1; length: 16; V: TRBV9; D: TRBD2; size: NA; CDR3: CASSVGLAGFYNEQFF; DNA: TGTGCCAGCAGCGTAGGACTAGCGGGTTTCTACAATGAGCAGTTCTTC
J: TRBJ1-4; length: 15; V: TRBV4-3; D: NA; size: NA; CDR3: CASSQQHRAGEKLFF; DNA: TGCGCCAGCAGCCAACAGCACAGGGCGGGCGAAAAACTGTTTTTT
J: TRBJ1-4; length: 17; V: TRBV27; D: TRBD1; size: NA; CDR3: CASTPMGTGATNEKLFF; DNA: TGTGCCAGCACCCCTATGGGGACAGGGGCCACTAATGAAAAACTGTTTTTT
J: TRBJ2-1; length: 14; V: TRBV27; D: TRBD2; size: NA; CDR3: CASSFRGDHNEQFF; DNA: TGTGCCAGCAGTTTTCGGGGGGATCACAATGAGCAGTTCTTC
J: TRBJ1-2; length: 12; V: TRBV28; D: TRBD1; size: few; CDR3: CAILQGNYGYTF; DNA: TGTGCCATCCTACAGGGGAACTATGGCTACACCTTC
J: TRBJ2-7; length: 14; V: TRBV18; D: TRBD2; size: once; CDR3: CASSPGREAAEQYF; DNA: TGTGCCAGCTCACCGGGACGGGAGGCGGCCGAGCAGTACTTC
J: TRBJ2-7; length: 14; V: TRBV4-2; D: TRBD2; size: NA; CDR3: CASRTSGRGGEQYF; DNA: TGTGCCTCCCGGACTAGCGGTAGGGGCGGGGAGCAGTACTTC
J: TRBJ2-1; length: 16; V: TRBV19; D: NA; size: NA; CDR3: CASSPKGGATYNEQFF; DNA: TGTGCCAGTAGTCCCAAGGGTGGGGCCACCTACAATGAGCAGTTCTTC
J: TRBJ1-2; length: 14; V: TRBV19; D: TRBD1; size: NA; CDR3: CASSIPGQNYGYTF; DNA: TGTGCCAGTAGTATACCGGGACAGAACTATGGCTACACCTTC
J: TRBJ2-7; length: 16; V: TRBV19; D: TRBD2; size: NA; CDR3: CASSRQTSGSPGEQYF; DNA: TGTGCCAGTAGCCGCCAGACTAGCGGGAGTCCCGGAGAGCAGTACTTC
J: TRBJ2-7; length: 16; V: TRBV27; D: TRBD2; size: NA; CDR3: CASSLVASGRGDEQYF; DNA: TGTGCCAGCAGTTTAGTTGCTAGCGGGAGAGGGGACGAGCAGTACTTC
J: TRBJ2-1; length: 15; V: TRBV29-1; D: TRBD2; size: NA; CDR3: CTLSLGLGAGGEQFF; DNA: TGCACCCTCAGCCTGGGGCTGGGAGCGGGAGGTGAGCAGTTCTTC
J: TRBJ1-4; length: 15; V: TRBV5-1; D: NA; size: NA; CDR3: CASSPTGGAGEKLFF; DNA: TGCGCCAGCAGCCCCACCGGGGGGGCGGGTGAAAAACTGTTTTTT
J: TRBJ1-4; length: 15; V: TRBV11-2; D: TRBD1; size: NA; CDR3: CASSLVGQHNEKLFF; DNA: TGTGCCAGCAGCTTAGTGGGACAGCATAATGAAAAACTGTTTTTT
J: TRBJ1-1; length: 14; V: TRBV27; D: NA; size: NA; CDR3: CASSSAGGRTEAFF; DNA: TGTGCCAGCAGTTCTGCCGGGGGGAGGACTGAAGCTTTCTTT
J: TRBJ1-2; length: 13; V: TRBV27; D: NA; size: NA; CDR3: CASSLSRDYGYTF; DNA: TGTGCCAGCAGTTTAAGTCGAGACTATGGCTACACCTTC
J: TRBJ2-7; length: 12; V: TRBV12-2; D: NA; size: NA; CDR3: CARHPSGDEQYF; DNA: TGTGCAAGGCACCCCTCCGGGGACGAGCAGTACTTC